These 23 T cell receptor beta chains were all obtained from the same sample, sequenced in a study of PD-1 blockade in classical Hodgkin lymphoma. Method: immunoSEQ multiplex PCR; TCRdb's copy keeps in-frame clones and lacks some. This table has 26,000 or so clones, 55% to 85% appearing once. Stated time point: cycle 4 day 1 (C4D1), after more than five weeks of nivolumab. Each patient experienced a relapse that followed autologous stem cell transplantation, and brentuximab vedotin exposure varied. Material: peripheral blood mononuclear cells (PBMCs), obtained before the fourth cycle of nivolumab. The receptors were gathered from a human donor with classical Hodgkin lymphoma.

The chain joins TRBV19 to TRBJ1-1, with 8 bases identical to TRBD1. CDR1 LNHDA and CDR2 SQIVND come from the germline V gene (reference sequence). The CDR3 runs to 16 residues. Trimming cost V 2 bases and J 0 bases; bases outside gene matches: 5. The CDR3 bases are TGTGCCAGTAGTATAACCTCAGGGGGCATGAACACTGAAGCTTTCTTT. It codes for CASSITSGGMNTEAFF.

The V and J genes are TRBV7-8 and TRBJ2-3; 12 bases fit TRBD2. The CDR3 is made up of 21 amino acids. The V gene's germline CDR1 is SGHVS and CDR2 FQNEAQ. V lost 4 bases to trimming and J lost 1 base; unmatched junction nucleotides: 18. CDR3 nucleotides: TGTGCCAGCAGCTCCAGACAGGTTCCTAGCGGGAGGGCCAAGGGCACAGATACGCAGTATTTT. Translating it yields CASSSRQVPSGRAKGTDTQYF.

The chain is built from TRBV7-9 and TRBJ1-4; possibly TRBD1 for D (5 bases). Between the trimmed V and J ends, which lost 5 bases and 2 bases, there was a span of 12 bases. The CDR3 has 15 residues. Germline V gene data show CDR1 as SEHNR and CDR2 as FQNEAQ (reference sequence). The CDR3 spells CASSVQGVTNEKLFF. DNA for the CDR3: TGTGCCAGCAGCGTGCAGGGTGTGACTAATGAAAAACTGTTTTTT.

V usage is TRBV7-6 and J usage is TRBJ1-6; 12 bases line up with TRBD1. The junction had 8 bases not matched to a gene; V was cut back by 2 bases and J by 0 bases. The CDR3 is made up of 20 amino acids. Looked up from germline, CDR1 is SGHVS and CDR2 is FNYEAQ. The DNA of the CDR3 is TGTGCCAGCAGCTTATACTCCGGGACAGGGGGCTCCTCCTATAATTCACCCCTCCACTTT. Translating gives CASSLYSGTGGSSYNSPLHF.

The V call is TRBV10-3, the J call TRBJ1-6; 8 bases line up with TRBD1. Germline CDR1 reads ENHRY; CDR2 reads SYGVKD. The V gene end was trimmed by 3 bases and the J gene end by 9 bases; junction bases not matched to a gene: 4. The CDR3 has 14 residues. The DNA of the CDR3 is TGTGCCATCAGTGACCAGGGGGCAGGTTCACCCCTCCACTTT. Translated: CAISDQGAGSPLHF.

The gene calls are TRBV6-6 and TRBJ2-5; D perhaps matches TRBD1 (7 bases). Germline V gene sequence: CDR1 MNHNY, CDR2 SVGAGI (reference sequence). The V and J ends lost 6 bases and 2 bases respectively, with 13 bases between them. The length of the CDR3 is 14 residues. CDR3 in DNA: TGTGCCAGCAGCCCAGGGGGGCGGCAAGAGACCCAGTACTTC. Its protein is CASSPGGRQETQYF.

This chain connects TRBV28 to TRBJ2-7; D possibly uses TRBD1 or TRBD2 (5 bases each). The V end lost 8 bases, the J end lost 2 bases, and 16 bases lay between the germline ends. CDR1 is MDHEN, CDR2 SYDVKM, per germline. This CDR3 contains 14 residues. The CDR3 DNA is TGTGCCAGCGGGCCTTCTCAGGGAGCCTACGAGCAGTACTTC. This translates into CASGPSQGAYEQYF.

This clone was picked up a small number of times. This chain connects TRBV28 to TRBJ1-2; no clear D. Germline V gives CDR1 MDHEN, CDR2 SYDVKM. There are 13 residues in the CDR3. The V end was cut by 3 bases, the J end by 0 bases, with 5 bases between. CDR3 loop: CASSFIANYGYTF. The CDR3 DNA reads TGTGCCAGCAGTTTCATAGCTAACTATGGCTACACCTTC.

This clone occurred a few times. The chain is built from TRBV30 and TRBJ1-5; possible D gene TRBD1, 6 bases. Trimming removed 1 base at V and 3 bases at J, with 10 bases between. CDR1 is GTSNPN and CDR2 is SVGIG in the germline V gene (reference sequence). The CDR3 has 14 residues. This CDR3 reads CAWSGDRINQPQHF. CDR3 sequence (DNA): TGTGCCTGGAGTGGAGACAGGATCAATCAGCCCCAGCATTTT.

The chain uses TRBV5-6 and TRBJ2-7; no reliable D call. Germline V lookup: CDR1 SGHDT, CDR2 YYEEEE. Trimming pared 4 bases from V and 7 bases from J, leaving 9 bases between. The CDR3 spans 11 residues. CDR3 in DNA: TGTGCCAGCAGCGGCCGGGTAGAGCAGTACTTC. Its protein product is CASSGRVEQYF.

This chain joins TRBV18 and TRBJ2-3; 7 bases match TRBD2. With 0 bases clipped from V and 2 bases from J, the junction kept 2 bases outside the gene matches. Germline CDR1 reads KGHSH; CDR2 reads LQKENI. This CDR3 has 15 amino acids. The CDR3 DNA reads as TGTGCCAGCTCACCACCCGCGGGAGCCACAGATACGCAGTATTTT. Its translation: CASSPPAGATDTQYF.

The chain uses TRBV23-1 and TRBJ2-3; D is perhaps TRBD2 (6 bases). TRBV23-1 is noted as an ORF with a role that remains uncertain. CDR3 length: 15 amino acids. Trimming took 4 bases from V and 5 from J, leaving 16 bases between them. DNA for the CDR3: TGCGCCAGCAGTCGGGGGACTCATGGCGGAGATACGCAGTATTTT. Residues: CASSRGTHGGDTQYF.

The rearrangement links TRBV18 to TRBJ1-6; no clear D gene. CDR3 length: 14 amino acids. Between the trimmed V and J ends, which lost 4 bases and 9 bases, there was a span of 13 bases. Germline assignment: CDR1 KGHSH and CDR2 LQKENI. This chain's CDR3 is CASSREQKSSPLHF. CDR3 sequence (DNA): TGTGCCAGCTCACGAGAACAGAAGAGTTCACCCCTCCACTTT.

This chain links TRBV27 with TRBJ2-4; 9 nucleotides match TRBD2. J gave up 0 bases and V 5 bases, and 5 bases lay outside the gene matches. The CDR3 has 16 amino acids. Germline-derived CDR1 and CDR2 are MNHEY and SMNVEV (reference sequence). This CDR3 is CASSPPGLAAKNIQYF. The CDR3 DNA reads TGTGCCAGCAGTCCTCCGGGACTAGCAGCCAAAAACATTCAGTACTTC.

In DNA, the CDR3 is TGTGCCAGCAGTCCGGGACAGGGTAACAATGAGCAGTTCTTC. Its translation is CASSPGQGNNEQFF. This rearrangement joins TRBV7-9 to TRBJ2-1; 9 bases match TRBD1. V shed 6 bases, J shed 5 bases, and the junction held 5 bases outside the gene matches. Germline V gene data show CDR1 as SEHNR and CDR2 as FQNEAQ (reference sequence). The CDR3 runs to 14 residues.

V usage is TRBV18 and J usage is TRBJ2-2; 7 nucleotides match TRBD2. Germline lookup yields CDR1 KGHSH and CDR2 LQKENI. V was clipped by 2 bases and J by 0 bases; unmatched bases: 9. The CDR3 is 18 residues long. CDR3 loop: CASSPRPPAGSNTGELFF. The CDR3 coding sequence is TGTGCCAGCTCACCAAGACCCCCAGCGGGGTCGAACACCGGGGAGCTGTTTTTT.

The chain couples TRBV27 to TRBJ1-2, with a weak D call TRBD1 (5 bases). Deletions cut 4 bases from V and 8 bases from J, with 11 bases between. This CDR3 region has 12 residues. Germline loops: CDR1 MNHEY, CDR2 SMNVEV (reference sequence). The chain's CDR3 is CASSSGVGGYTF. CDR3 bases: TGTGCCAGCAGTTCGGGGGTAGGCGGCTACACCTTC.

V usage is TRBV21-1 and J usage is TRBJ2-7. TRBV21-1 represents a pseudogene. The CDR3 totals 16 residues. In DNA, the CDR3 is TGTGCCAGCAGCCGGATGGGACCCGGGCCACCCTACGAGCAGTACTTC. Translation: CASSRMGPGPPYEQYF.

V is TRBV27 and J is TRBJ2-2, with 9 bases aligning to TRBD2. V was clipped by 2 bases and J by 4 bases; unmatched bases: 11. The CDR3 loop spans 18 amino acids. Germline V lookup: CDR1 MNHEY, CDR2 SMNVEV (reference sequence). CDR3 amino acids: CASSLAGGPATITGELFF. DNA of the CDR3: TGTGCCAGCAGTTTAGCGGGAGGGCCCGCTACGATCACCGGGGAGCTGTTTTTT.

This clone was recorded only once. The J gene is TRBJ2-1, the V gene TRBV18; 9 bases match TRBD2. The CDR3 covers 15 residues. V dropped 5 bases and J dropped 2; count of bases not matched to a gene: 4. Germline V CDR1 and CDR2: KGHSH, LQKENI. CDR3 nucleotides: TGTGCCAGCTCAAGCGGGACTAGCACCTACAATGAGCAGTTCTTC. This gives the protein CASSSGTSTYNEQFF.

This sequence joins TRBV7-2 and TRBJ1-4; TRBD1 matches 7 bases. J gave up 4 bases and V 2 bases, and 7 bases lay outside the gene matches. Germline V CDR1 and CDR2: SGHTA, FQGNSA. The CDR3 loop spans 16 amino acids. The CDR3 region is CASSLSDRAYNEKLFF. DNA of the CDR3: TGTGCCAGCAGCTTATCCGACAGGGCCTATAATGAAAAACTGTTTTTT.

The V gene is TRBV19, the J gene TRBJ1-1, with D unclear. In germline, CDR1 is LNHDA, CDR2 SQIVND (reference sequence). The CDR3 sequence is 13 residues long. Trimming left V 4 bases short and J 6 bases short, with 12 bases between. The CDR3, as DNA: TGTGCCAGTAGTACTACCCCTAACGCTGAAGCTTTCTTT. Amino acids: CASSTTPNAEAFF.

This chain uses TRBV21-1 with TRBJ2-7; the D call of TRBD2 is as the table states it, not checked on the DNA. TRBV21-1 corresponds to a pseudogene. The CDR3 extends over 15 amino acids. The CDR3 is CASSKAPGRSYEQYF. CDR3 sequence (DNA): TGTGCCAGCAGCAAAGCCCCGGGTAGGTCCTACGAGCAGTACTTC.